In this sample, the clone carrying this T cell receptor beta chain turned up many times. CDR3 size: 14 residues. The V gene lost 3 bases and the J gene lost 5 bases, with 10 bases spanning the gap. CDR1 and CDR2 from the germline V gene are SGHAT and FQNNGV. This specimen comes from a study of T cells in Graves' hyperthyroidism and ophthalmopathy. RNA transcripts provided the source from which TCR beta CDR3 regions were amplified. A set of HTBI primers served as the primers for a first-round RT-PCR of the TCR CDR3. MiXCR, run by TCRdb on the multiplex PCR reads, gives a single entry per CDR3 protein. Here the sample spans approximately 600,000 distinct CDR3 sequences, roughly 20% being singletons.

The chain recombines TRBV11-2 with TRBJ1-4, with D hard to call. This sequence was found in a man aged 30 to 39 with Graves' ophthalmopathy. Specimen: blood. The CDR3 sequence: CASSLEKFNEKLFF. CDR3 bases: TGTGCCAGCAGCTTGGAGAAGTTCAATGAAAAACTGTTTTTT. The whole variable domain, remainder taken from reference TRBV11-2 and TRBJ1-4, is EAGVAQSPRYKIIEKRQSVAFWCNPISGHATLYWYQQILGQGPKLLIQFQNNGVVDDSQLPKDRFSAERLKGVDSTLKIQPAKLEDSAVYLCASSLEKFNEKLFFGSGTQLSVL.